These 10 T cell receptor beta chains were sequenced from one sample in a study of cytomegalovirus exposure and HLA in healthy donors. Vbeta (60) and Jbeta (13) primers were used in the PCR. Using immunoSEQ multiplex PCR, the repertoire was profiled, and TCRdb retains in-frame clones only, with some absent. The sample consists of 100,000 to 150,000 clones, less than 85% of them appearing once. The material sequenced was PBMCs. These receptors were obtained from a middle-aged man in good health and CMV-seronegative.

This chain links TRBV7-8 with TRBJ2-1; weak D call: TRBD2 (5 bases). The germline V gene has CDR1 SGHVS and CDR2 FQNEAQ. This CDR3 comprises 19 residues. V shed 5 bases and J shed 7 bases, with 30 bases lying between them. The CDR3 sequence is CASSHTRGRRTPGVNEQFF. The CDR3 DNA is TGTGCCAGCAGCCACACCCGAGGCCGTAGAACGCCCGGGGTGAATGAGCAGTTCTTC.

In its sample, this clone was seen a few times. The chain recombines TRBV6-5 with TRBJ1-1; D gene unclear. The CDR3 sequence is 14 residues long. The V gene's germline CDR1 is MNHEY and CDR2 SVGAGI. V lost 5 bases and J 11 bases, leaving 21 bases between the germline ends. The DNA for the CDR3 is TGTGCCAGCAGTACGGGCAGAGGCGGGGTTCGGGCTTTCTTT. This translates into CASSTGRGGVRAFF.

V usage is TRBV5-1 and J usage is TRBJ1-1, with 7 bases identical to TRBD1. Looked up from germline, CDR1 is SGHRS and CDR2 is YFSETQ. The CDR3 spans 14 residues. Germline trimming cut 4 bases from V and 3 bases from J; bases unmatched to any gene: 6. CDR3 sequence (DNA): TGCGCCAGCAGCGCCGACAGGGTATACACTGAAGCTTTCTTT. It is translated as CASSADRVYTEAFF. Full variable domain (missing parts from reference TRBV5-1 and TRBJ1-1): KAGVTQTPRYLIKTRGQQVTLSCSPISGHRSVSWYQQTPGQGLQFLFEYFSETQRNKGNFPGRFSGRQFSNSRSEMNVSTLELGDSALYLCASSADRVYTEAFFGQGTRLTVV.

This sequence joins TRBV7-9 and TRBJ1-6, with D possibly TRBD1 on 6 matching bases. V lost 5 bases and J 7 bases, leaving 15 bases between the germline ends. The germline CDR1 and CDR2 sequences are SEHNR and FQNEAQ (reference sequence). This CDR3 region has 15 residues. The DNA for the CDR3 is TGTGCCAGCAGCCCGAGGGCAGGGGAAAATTCACCCCTCCACTTT. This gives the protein CASSPRAGENSPLHF. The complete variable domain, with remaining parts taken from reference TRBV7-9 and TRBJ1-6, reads DTGVSQNPRHKITKRGQNVTFRCDPISEHNRLYWYRQTLGQGPEFLTYFQNEAQLEKSRLLSDRFSAERPKGSFSTLEIQRTEQGDSAMYLCASSPRAGENSPLHFGNGTRLTVT.

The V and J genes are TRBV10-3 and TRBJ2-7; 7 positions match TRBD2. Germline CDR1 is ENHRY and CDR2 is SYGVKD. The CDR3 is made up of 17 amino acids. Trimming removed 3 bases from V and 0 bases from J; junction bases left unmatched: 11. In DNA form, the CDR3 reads TGTGCCATCAGTGATTACCACAGCGGGGCGAGCTCCTACGAGCAGTACTTC. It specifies CAISDYHSGASSYEQYF.

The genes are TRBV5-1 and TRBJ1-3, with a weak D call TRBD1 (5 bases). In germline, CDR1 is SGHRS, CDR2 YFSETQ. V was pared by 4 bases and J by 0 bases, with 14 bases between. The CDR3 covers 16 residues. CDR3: CASSLETVGSGNTIYF. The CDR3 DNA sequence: TGCGCCAGCAGCCTAGAGACAGTAGGCTCTGGAAACACCATATATTTT.

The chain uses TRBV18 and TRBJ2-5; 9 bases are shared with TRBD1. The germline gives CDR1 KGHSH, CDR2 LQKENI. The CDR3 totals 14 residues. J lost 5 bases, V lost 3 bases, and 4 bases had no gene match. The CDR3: CASSPTGGRETQYF. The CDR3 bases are TGTGCCAGCTCACCCACAGGGGGCCGGGAGACCCAGTACTTC.

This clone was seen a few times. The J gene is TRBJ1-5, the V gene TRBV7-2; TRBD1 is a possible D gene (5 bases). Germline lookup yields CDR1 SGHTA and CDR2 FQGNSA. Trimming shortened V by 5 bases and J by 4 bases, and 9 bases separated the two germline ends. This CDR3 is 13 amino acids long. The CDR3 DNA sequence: TGTGCCAGCAGCGATCAGGGTAATCAGCCCCAGCATTTT. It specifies CASSDQGNQPQHF.

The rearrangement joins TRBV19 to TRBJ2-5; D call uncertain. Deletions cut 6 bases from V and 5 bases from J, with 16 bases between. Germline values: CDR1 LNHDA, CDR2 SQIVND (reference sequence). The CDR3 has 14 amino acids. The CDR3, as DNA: TGTGCCAGTAGCAGAAATGCGGCCTGGGAGACCCAGTACTTC. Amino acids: CASSRNAAWETQYF.

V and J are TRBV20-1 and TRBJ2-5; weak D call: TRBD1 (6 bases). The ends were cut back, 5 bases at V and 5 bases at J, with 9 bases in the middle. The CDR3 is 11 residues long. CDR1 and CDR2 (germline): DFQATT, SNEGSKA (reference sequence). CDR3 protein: CSARQGETQYF. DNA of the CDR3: TGCAGTGCTCGGCAGGGGGAGACCCAGTACTTC.